The 17 T cell receptor beta chains given below trace back to one sample, sequenced in a study of cytomegalovirus exposure and HLA in healthy donors. 60 Vbeta and 13 Jbeta primers were used in PCR. Only in-frame clones appear in the TCRdb table, and some are missing; sequencing was by immunoSEQ multiplex PCR. The top ten hold 6.6% of the sample, which has about 150,000 clones, approximately 79% seen once. Sequences were obtained from PBMCs. These receptors originate from a woman aged 45-65 years in good health and CMV-seropositive.

This chain uses TRBV6-1 with TRBJ1-5; 7 nucleotides agree with TRBD1. This CDR3 region has 14 residues. The V segment lost 6 bases and the J segment 6 bases; nucleotides outside the gene matches: 8. Germline CDR1 is MNHNS and CDR2 is SASEGT. The CDR3 spells CASRSGTVSQPQHF. The CDR3 region has the DNA TGTGCCAGCAGATCCGGGACAGTGTCTCAGCCCCAGCATTTT.

J is TRBJ2-5 and V is TRBV29-1; TRBD1 matches at 8 bases. Germline CDR1 reads SQVTM; CDR2 reads ANQGSEA. This CDR3 region has 13 residues. The ends lost 8 bases at V and 4 bases at J; junction bases unmatched: 9. The chain's CDR3 is CSLDRAVGETQYF. In DNA form, the CDR3 reads TGCAGCCTGGACAGGGCGGTAGGAGAGACCCAGTACTTC.

This clone occurred a few times. This chain links TRBV5-4 with TRBJ1-1; D is perhaps TRBD1 (6 bases). Germline V gene sequence: CDR1 SGHNT, CDR2 YYREEE (reference sequence). The V end was cut by 4 bases, the J end by 4 bases, with 11 bases between. This CDR3 is 13 amino acids long. The CDR3 region is CASSPTGTTEAFF. DNA of the CDR3: TGTGCCAGCAGCCCTACAGGGACCACTGAAGCTTTCTTT.

V and J are TRBV25-1 and TRBJ1-6, with D possibly matching TRBD1 (5 bases). V dropped 4 bases and J dropped 9 bases, with 13 bases sitting between them. CDR1 is MGHDK and CDR2 is SYGVNS in the germline V gene. The CDR3 extends over 14 amino acids. CDR3 sequence: CASSVRGRGSPLHF. The CDR3 bases are TGTGCCAGCAGTGTAAGGGGTAGGGGTTCACCCCTCCACTTT.

This chain links TRBV5-4 with TRBJ2-3, with 8 bases aligning to TRBD2. The length of the CDR3 is 16 residues. Looked up from germline, CDR1 is SGHNT and CDR2 is YYREEE (reference sequence). The J segment lost 3 bases and the V segment lost 3 bases, leaving 9 bases of the junction unmatched. CDR3 amino acids: CASSSPGLGMTDTQYF. The CDR3 DNA follows: TGTGCCAGCAGCTCGCCGGGACTAGGGATGACAGATACGCAGTATTTT.

For this clone: This specimen includes other DNA sequences encoding the same CDR3. V usage is TRBV25-1 and J usage is TRBJ1-6; D is ambiguous. Trimming took 2 bases from V and 10 from J, leaving 12 bases between them. Germline CDR1 and CDR2: MGHDK and SYGVNS. The CDR3 consists of 14 residues. The CDR3 DNA sequence: TGTGCCAGCAGTGAACGGGGAAGAGGATCACCCCTCCACTTT. Amino acids: CASSERGRGSPLHF. The full variable domain, completed using reference TRBV25-1 and TRBJ1-6, is EADIYQTPRYLVIGTGKKITLECSQTMGHDKMYWYQQDPGMELHLIHYSYGVNSTEKGDLSSESTVSRIRTEHFPLTLESARPSHTSQYLCASSERGRGSPLHFGNGTRLTVT.

The chain employs TRBV9 and TRBJ1-5; 8 bases are a match to TRBD1. Per the germline V gene, CDR1 is SGDLS and CDR2 is YYNGEE. Trimming cost V 0 bases and J 4 bases; bases outside gene matches: 0. The CDR3 spans 14 residues. The CDR3 region is CASSVGTGNQPQHF. The DNA for the CDR3 is TGTGCCAGCAGCGTAGGGACAGGGAATCAGCCCCAGCATTTT. The full variable domain, in which reference TRBV9 and TRBJ1-5 provide the parts outside the CDR3, is DSGVTQTPKHLITATGQRVTLRCSPRSGDLSVYWYQQSLDQGLQFLIQYYNGEERAKGNILERFSAQQFPDLHSELNLSSLELGDSALYFCASSVGTGNQPQHFGDGTRLSIL.

V usage is TRBV6-6 and J usage is TRBJ2-3; possibly TRBD2 for D (6 bases). This CDR3 region has 16 residues. CDR1 and CDR2 from the germline V gene are MNHNY and SVGAGI (reference sequence). Trimming stripped 8 bases from V and 6 bases from J, with 24 bases between. The CDR3, as DNA: TGTGCCAGCGGAATGGCGGGCGGGGTTTTAGTGGATACGCAGTATTTT. Encoded protein: CASGMAGGVLVDTQYF.

This clone was found a few times. V gene TRBV14 combines with J gene TRBJ2-3; D ambiguous. Germline V gene data show CDR1 as SGHDN and CDR2 as FVKESK. Trimming took 4 bases from V and 0 from J, leaving 8 bases between them. This CDR3 region has 14 residues. CDR3 bases: TGTGCCAGCAGCCGGGCCAAGAGCACAGATACGCAGTATTTT. Translated: CASSRAKSTDTQYF.

This clone is a singleton in its sample. The chain employs TRBV2 and TRBJ2-7, with 12 bases matching TRBD2. Germline values: CDR1 SNHLY, CDR2 FYNNEI. The CDR3 has 14 amino acids. Trimming removed 7 bases from V and 5 bases from J; junction bases left unmatched: 6. CDR3 nucleotide sequence: TGTGCCAGCACCGCTAGCGGGGGGGCCCACGAGCAGTACTTC. Residues: CASTASGGAHEQYF.

The chain has TRBV27 and TRBJ2-1, with 7 nucleotides matching TRBD2. The CDR3 has 15 residues. J lost 7 bases, V lost 6 bases, and 12 bases had no gene match. Germline V gene sequence: CDR1 MNHEY, CDR2 SMNVEV (reference sequence). DNA for the CDR3: TGTGCCAGCAGCCCATTTAGAGGGGAGGGGAATGAGCAGTTCTTC. Translating it yields CASSPFRGEGNEQFF.

This clone was detected only once. The CDR3 coding sequence is TGCAGTGCTCCCATAGATACGCAGTATTTT. Amino acids: CSAPIDTQYF. The genes are TRBV20-1 and TRBJ2-3; no clear D gene. Trimming shortened V by 5 bases and J by 5 bases, and 5 bases separated the two germline ends. CDR3 length equals 10 residues. Germline CDR1 reads DFQATT; CDR2 reads SNEGSKA (reference sequence).

This chain uses TRBV4-3 with TRBJ2-7; tentatively, D is TRBD2 (7 bases). CDR1 LGHNA and CDR2 YSLEER come from the germline V gene. The CDR3 length is 15 residues. Trimming removed 0 bases at V and 3 bases at J, with 12 bases between. The CDR3 spells CASSQEGGGFYEQYF. CDR3 nucleotides: TGCGCCAGCAGCCAAGAAGGGGGGGGGTTCTACGAGCAGTACTTC.

The chain carries TRBV5-6 and TRBJ2-5; 10 bases map to TRBD1. Per germline, CDR1 SGHDT and CDR2 YYEEEE. This CDR3 has 14 amino acids. V lost 10 bases, J lost 11 bases, and 17 bases stayed unmatched. The CDR3 DNA reads as TGTGCCTCCGCTTCGGGGACAGGGGTTCGGGAGCAGTACTTC. Translation: CASASGTGVREQYF.

This rearrangement joins TRBV30 to TRBJ2-3, with D possibly matching TRBD2 (6 bases). Germline V gene lookup returns CDR1 GTSNPN and CDR2 SVGIG (reference sequence). Trimming pared 4 bases from V and 0 bases from J, leaving 11 bases between. The CDR3 loop spans 14 amino acids. The CDR3 DNA sequence: TGTGCCTGGACCTCCGGGACTAGCACAGATACGCAGTATTTT. The encoded protein is CAWTSGTSTDTQYF. The full variable domain, in which reference TRBV30 and TRBJ2-3 provide the parts outside the CDR3, is SQTIHQWPATLVQPVGSPLSLECTVEGTSNPNLYWYRQAAGRGLQLLFYSVGIGQISSEVPQNLSASRPQDRQFILSSKKLLLSDSGFYLCAWTSGTSTDTQYFGPGTRLTVL.

The chain recombines TRBV28 with TRBJ1-4; no clear D. Germline V gene lookup returns CDR1 MDHEN and CDR2 SYDVKM. Trimming took off 3 bases at V and 7 bases at J, with 9 bases between the two ends. The CDR3 totals 13 residues. CDR3 sequence: CASSLVQTEKLFF. In nucleotides, the CDR3 is TGTGCCAGCAGTTTGGTACAGACTGAAAAACTGTTTTTT.

The CDR3 sequence is CASSTRYQLTDTQYF. The DNA of the CDR3 is TGTGCCAGCAGCACACGATACCAACTCACAGATACGCAGTATTTT. The chain uses TRBV21-1 and TRBJ2-3; the D call TRBD2 from the table was never checked on the DNA. TRBV21-1 is recorded as a pseudogene. CDR3 length: 15 residues.